This TCR beta chain was sequenced for a study of STAT5B mutations in CD4+ large granular lymphocyte leukemia. Whole-study results and caveats: TRBV06-family usage was enriched in top patient clones (8/27) versus controls (2/35). CD4-sorted patient repertoires seemed more clonal than healthy CD4+ repertoires.

The ends lost 0 bases at V and 0 bases at J; junction bases unmatched: 12. The CDR3 spans 19 residues. Germline CDR1 reads SGDLS; CDR2 reads YYNGEE. Libraries were prepared by immunoSEQ multiplex PCR; TCRdb keeps only in-frame clonotypes and omits some of them. This table has some 20,000 clones, around 81% appearing once. As regards this clone: Its antigen is still unknown.

This receptor was identified in a human donor in good health. What was sequenced was CD4+ T cells from blood buffy coats. The chain recombines TRBV9 with TRBJ2-3, with 8 bases matching TRBD2. The CDR3 nucleotides are TGTGCCAGCAGCGTAGCTATGGGTAGCGGGGCGACTAGCACAGATACGCAGTATTTT. Translated, it gives CASSVAMGSGATSTDTQYF. The complete variable domain, with remaining parts taken from reference TRBV9 and TRBJ2-3, reads DSGVTQTPKHLITATGQRVTLRCSPRSGDLSVYWYQQSLDQGLQFLIQYYNGEERAKGNILERFSAQQFPDLHSELNLSSLELGDSALYFCASSVAMGSGATSTDTQYFGPGTRLTVL.